Listed below are T cell receptor beta chains from one sample, sequenced in a study of T cells in Graves' hyperthyroidism and ophthalmopathy. Via MiXCR, TCRdb re-called the multiplex PCR reads, giving one row per CDR3 protein. The sample contains some 200,000 distinct CDR3 sequences, about 15% of which appear only once. The specimen was blood. The receptors stem from a man aged 45 to 65 with Graves' hyperthyroidism. The CDR3 runs from the conserved cysteine through the conserved F or W. The D gene is left open where the match is weak. Rows may omit the clone size; those that give it use once, few, many or a size class.

TRBV3-1	-	-	TRBJ2-7	CASSQSRRYEQYF	TGTGCCAGCAGCCAGAGCAGGCGCTACGAGCAGTACTTC
TRBV9	-	-	TRBJ2-2	CASSVDRLAGELFF	TGTGCCAGCAGCGTAGACAGACTGGCCGGGGAGCTGTTTTTT
TRBV27	TRBD2	few	TRBJ2-3	CASSIRTSADTQYF	TGTGCCAGCAGTATTCGGACTAGCGCAGATACGCAGTATTTT
TRBV28	-	many	TRBJ2-7	CASSNPGHPYEQYF	TGTGCCAGCAGTAACCCGGGACATCCCTACGAGCAGTACTTC
TRBV7-3	-	many	TRBJ2-7	CASSLFGGPAYEQYF	TGTGCCAGCAGCTTATTCGGGGGCCCAGCCTACGAGCAGTACTTC
TRBV29-1	-	-	TRBJ2-2	CSVGHTNTGELFF	TGCAGCGTTGGACATACGAACACCGGGGAGCTGTTTTTT
TRBV29-1	TRBD1	-	TRBJ2-4	CSVEDRDRFVSGTLAKNIQYF	TGCAGCGTTGAAGACCGGGACAGGTTTGTGAGCGGAACCCTAGCCAAAAACATTCAGTACTTC
TRBV7-9	-	many	TRBJ2-1	CASSLENNEQFF	TGTGCCAGCAGCTTGGAGAACAATGAGCAGTTCTTC
TRBV30	-	many	TRBJ1-5	CAWSVGVNGQPQHF	TGTGCCTGGAGTGTAGGGGTAAATGGTCAGCCCCAGCATTTT
TRBV6-1	-	-	TRBJ1-5	CASRVRVGQPQHF	TGTGCCAGCAGGGTAAGGGTTGGTCAGCCCCAGCATTTT
TRBV28	TRBD1	many	TRBJ2-7	CASSSPQATGGWYEQYF	TGTGCCAGCAGTTCCCCCCAGGCGACAGGGGGGTGGTACGAGCAGTACTTC
TRBV19	TRBD2	few	TRBJ2-3	CASSIGLAELGTDTQYF	TGTGCCAGTAGTATTGGGCTAGCGGAGCTGGGCACAGATACGCAGTATTTT
TRBV28	TRBD1	many	TRBJ2-7	CASSPMGQGAYEQYF	TGTGCCAGCAGTCCAATGGGACAGGGGGCTTACGAGCAGTACTTC
TRBV28	TRBD2	few	TRBJ2-2	CASSLNRLANTGELFF	TGTGCCAGCAGTTTGAACAGACTAGCTAACACCGGGGAGCTGTTTTTT
TRBV18	TRBD1	-	TRBJ2-2	CASSSATGPPNTGELFF	TGTGCCAGCTCCTCGGCGACAGGGCCCCCGAACACCGGGGAGCTGTTTTTT
TRBV7-9	-	few	TRBJ1-4	CASSFLGGEGEKLFF	TGTGCCAGCAGCTTTTTGGGGGGAGAGGGTGAAAAACTGTTTTTT
TRBV4-1	-	few	TRBJ2-1	CASSQVTGQNEQFF	TGCGCCAGCAGCCAAGTTACAGGGCAGAATGAGCAGTTCTTC
TRBV20-1	TRBD1	few	TRBJ2-1	CSARDGTAFFF	TGCAGTGCTAGAGATGGGACAGCCTTTTTCTTC
TRBV6-1	TRBD1	-	TRBJ2-2	CASSVDRGYTGELFF	TGTGCCAGCAGTGTGGACAGGGGTTACACCGGGGAGCTGTTTTTT
TRBV7-8	TRBD2	many	TRBJ2-5	CASSPGRAQETQYF	TGTGCCAGCAGTCCCGGGAGGGCCCAAGAGACCCAGTACTTC
TRBV5-1	TRBD1	many	TRBJ2-7	CASSSTTGGSYEQYF	TGCGCCAGCAGCTCGACCACAGGGGGCTCCTACGAGCAGTACTTC
TRBV5-1	-	-	TRBJ2-3	CASSPTVGGSTQYF	TGCGCCAGCAGCCCCACTGTGGGGGGAAGTACGCAGTATTTT
TRBV7-9	TRBD1	few	TRBJ1-1	CASSPRGTGDRNTEAFF	TGTGCCAGCAGCCCAAGAGGGACAGGGGACAGGAACACTGAAGCTTTCTTT
TRBV6-1	-	-	TRBJ1-5	CASSEDPWGYQPQHF	TGTGCCAGCAGTGAAGACCCATGGGGTTATCAGCCCCAGCATTTT
TRBV6-5	-	many	TRBJ2-7	CASSYSNFYEQYF	TGTGCCAGCAGTTACTCGAATTTTTACGAGCAGTACTTC
TRBV18	TRBD2	many	TRBJ2-1	CASSPLELAGSNEQFF	TGTGCCAGCTCACCACTAGAACTAGCGGGATCGAATGAGCAGTTCTTC
TRBV3-1	-	many	TRBJ1-3	CASSQTRGTSGNTIYF	TGTGCCAGCAGCCAAACCCGCGGGACTTCTGGAAACACCATATATTTT
TRBV11-1	TRBD1	-	TRBJ1-1	CASSSPTGRLAFF	TGTGCCAGCAGCTCGCCGACAGGGAGGTTAGCTTTCTTT
TRBV7-9	TRBD2	many	TRBJ2-1	CASSLDRLAGAVEQFF	TGTGCCAGCAGCTTAGATCGACTAGCGGGGGCCGTTGAGCAGTTCTTC
TRBV3-1	-	many	TRBJ1-5	CASSQDNRGQPQHF	TGTGCCAGCAGCCAAGATAACCGGGGGCAGCCCCAGCATTTT
TRBV28	-	many	TRBJ1-1	CASSLISRTEAFF	TGTGCCAGCAGTTTAATCTCGCGGACTGAAGCTTTCTTT
TRBV19	-	many	TRBJ1-1	CASSARQVRTEAFF	TGTGCCAGTAGTGCAAGACAGGTTCGCACTGAAGCTTTCTTT
TRBV12-3/TRBV12-4	-	many	TRBJ1-1	CASNLGLNTEAFF	TGTGCCAGCAATTTAGGTCTGAACACTGAAGCTTTCTTT
TRBV9	-	-	TRBJ1-1	CASAPGVNTEAFF	TGTGCCAGCGCCCCAGGGGTGAACACTGAAGCTTTCTTT
TRBV11-3	TRBD2	few	TRBJ2-2	CASSLGTRTGELFF	TGTGCCAGCAGCTTAGGGACTAGGACCGGGGAGCTGTTTTTT
TRBV20-1	TRBD2	many	TRBJ2-3	CSAPKKREGLDTQYF	TGCAGTGCACCTAAGAAGCGGGAGGGCCTGGATACGCAGTATTTT
TRBV29-1	-	many	TRBJ2-1	CSVYLQMSSYNEQFF	TGCAGCGTTTACCTCCAAATGAGCTCCTACAATGAGCAGTTCTTC
TRBV20-1	-	many	TRBJ2-3	CSATPTSMPDTQYF	TGCAGTGCTACTCCGACTTCAATGCCTGATACGCAGTATTTT
TRBV20-1	-	-	TRBJ1-5	CSARVGTIHQPQHF	TGCAGTGCTAGAGTCGGGACGATCCATCAGCCCCAGCATTTT
TRBV29-1	TRBD1	-	TRBJ1-1	CSVEVAPGQGVLNTEAFF	TGCAGCGTTGAAGTAGCCCCGGGACAGGGGGTACTGAACACTGAAGCTTTCTTT
TRBV19	-	-	TRBJ2-7	CASSIAGSTYEQYF	TGTGCCAGTAGTATTGCCGGGAGTACCTACGAGCAGTACTTC
TRBV7-8	-	-	TRBJ1-3	CASSSRAGVSGNTIYF	TGTGCCAGCAGTTCTCGGGCAGGGGTCTCTGGAAACACCATATATTTT
TRBV10-3	TRBD2	-	TRBJ2-1	CAISDDALASGENEQFF	TGTGCCATCAGTGACGATGCGTTGGCTAGCGGAGAAAATGAGCAGTTCTTC
TRBV7-6	-	few	TRBJ2-3	CASTGSTSTDTQYF	TGTGCCAGCACAGGCTCCACTAGCACAGATACGCAGTATTTT
TRBV5-1	-	-	TRBJ1-2	CASSLDVTGVYGYTF	TGCGCCAGCAGCTTGGACGTTACGGGGGTCTATGGCTACACCTTC
TRBV20-1	-	-	TRBJ1-1	CIPSGTEAFF	TGCATCCCCTCTGGCACTGAAGCTTTCTTT
TRBV5-1	-	many	TRBJ2-7	CASSPRQRDYEQYF	TGCGCCAGCAGCCCTAGACAGCGCGACTACGAGCAGTACTTC
TRBV7-9	TRBD2	-	TRBJ2-1	CASRGRTGTSGNEQFF	TGTGCCAGCAGGGGTCGAACCGGGACTAGCGGGAATGAGCAGTTCTTC
TRBV29-1	-	-	TRBJ1-2	CSRPGAVSGFGYTF	TGCAGCCGCCCAGGGGCTGTTTCGGGCTTTGGCTACACCTTC
TRBV20-1	-	-	TRBJ2-7	CSASGRLGEQYF	TGCAGTGCTAGCGGTCGCCTGGGGGAGCAGTACTTC
TRBV6-2/TRBV6-3	-	many	TRBJ1-2	CASYGTNYGYTF	TGTGCCAGCTATGGTACTAACTATGGCTACACCTTC
TRBV10-3	-	few	TRBJ2-2	CAISEIGDPTRPNTGELFF	TGTGCCATCAGTGAGATAGGGGACCCGACTAGGCCGAACACCGGGGAGCTGTTTTTT
TRBV3-1	-	many	TRBJ2-4	CASSQDDSQNIQYF	TGTGCCAGCAGCCAAGATGATAGCCAAAACATTCAGTACTTC
TRBV27	-	many	TRBJ1-1	CASLGGPNTEAFF	TGTGCCAGCCTTGGGGGGCCGAACACTGAAGCTTTCTTT
TRBV11-3	-	few	TRBJ2-7	CASSLSKGKVSEQYF	TGTGCCAGCAGCTTATCAAAAGGGAAAGTTTCCGAGCAGTACTTC